This TCR beta chain was retrieved from a study of T cell responses to AZD1222 COVID-19 vaccine. This CDR3 is built from 14 residues. After removal of 2 bases from V and 6 bases from J, the junction contained 6 bases not matched to a gene. The germline gives CDR1 SEHNR, CDR2 FQNEAQ (reference sequence). Whole-study results and caveats: Donors were largely white British and mainly female; clonal diversity was possibly underestimated.

Repertoires were generated with immunoSEQ multiplex PCR, while TCRdb's copy carries only in-frame clones and drops some. The sample lists about 110,000 clones, about 90% occurring once. As regards this clone: The antigen is undetermined.

This clonotype was sampled from an adult who received the AZD1222 COVID-19 vaccine. Sequencing used peripheral blood, obtained 28 days after the second AZD1222 dose. The chain combines TRBV7-9 with TRBJ1-2; the match to TRBD1 covers 7 bases. The CDR3 sequence is CASSLNNGQDGYTF. The CDR3 nucleotides read TGTGCCAGCAGCTTAAATAATGGACAGGATGGCTACACCTTC.